These T cell receptor beta chains were read from a single sample in a study of T cell responses to AZD1222 COVID-19 vaccine. TCRdb keeps only in-frame clones here, not all; method: immunoSEQ multiplex PCR. This sample yields approximately 110,000 clones, of which more than 70% are seen a single time; approximately 4.2% belongs to the top ten. This specimen was peripheral blood, taken on day 0 of AZD1222 vaccination. The receptor set was obtained from an adult in good health. The CDR3 runs from the conserved cysteine through the conserved F or W. D genes are given only for firm matches. Expanded clones are given a class, and other clones once, few, many or no size at all.

CASKMAGGSTDTQYF,TGTGCCAGCAAAATGGCGGGGGGTAGCACAGATACGCAGTATTTT,TRBJ2-3,-,TRBD2,TRBV6-5
CASSSLTQRNTEAFF,TGTGCCAGCAGCTCGCTGACCCAGCGGAACACTGAAGCTTTCTTT,TRBJ1-1,-,-,TRBV5-6
CASLTRTADYGYTF,TGTGCCAGTCTAACCCGGACAGCGGACTATGGCTACACCTTC,TRBJ1-2,once,-,TRBV19
CASSEAYGTGSQPQHF,TGTGCCAGCAGTGAAGCGTACGGGACAGGGTCCCAGCCCCAGCATTTT,TRBJ1-5,-,TRBD1,TRBV6-1
CASSPPEVDTQYF,TGTGCCAGCAGCCCCCCCGAGGTGGATACGCAGTATTTT,TRBJ2-3,once,-,TRBV7-3
CASSLSGQTYEQYF,TGTGCCAGCAGCCTTTCGGGACAGACCTACGAGCAGTACTTC,TRBJ2-7,-,TRBD1,TRBV5-6
CASSRPGQEKEAFF,TGTGCCAGCAGTCGCCCGGGACAGGAAAAAGAAGCTTTCTTT,TRBJ1-1,-,TRBD1,TRBV6-2/TRBV6-3
CASSLARGTYNEQFF,TGTGCCAGCAGCCTTGCCAGGGGCACCTACAATGAGCAGTTCTTC,TRBJ2-1,-,-,TRBV6-5
CASRDGQAGPTNEKLFF,TGTGCCAGCAGAGATGGACAGGCAGGCCCAACTAATGAAAAACTGTTTTTT,TRBJ1-4,-,TRBD1,TRBV3-1/TRBV3-2
CASRSSWEYGYTF,TGTGCCAGCCGATCCTCCTGGGAGTATGGCTACACCTTC,TRBJ1-2,-,-,TRBV27
CASSDPSTGARLYGYTF,TGTGCCAGCAGCGATCCCAGTACGGGAGCGCGTCTCTATGGCTACACCTTC,TRBJ1-2,-,-,TRBV21-1
CASSQGPRGSPQHF,TGTGCTAGCAGCCAAGGGCCCCGGGGGTCGCCCCAGCATTTT,TRBJ1-5,-,-,TRBV3-1/TRBV3-2
CASSPGGAWSPLHF,TGTGCCAGCAGTCCGGGAGGGGCTTGGTCACCCCTCCACTTT,TRBJ1-6,-,-,TRBV27
CASSSRDRGGTEAFF,TGTGCCAGCAGCTCGCGGGACAGGGGGGGAACTGAAGCTTTCTTT,TRBJ1-1,-,TRBD1,TRBV9
CASSYSASSYGYTF,TGTGCCAGCAGTTACTCGGCATCTAGCTATGGCTACACCTTC,TRBJ1-2,-,-,TRBV6-5